What follows describes a single T cell receptor (beta chain). This record belongs to a study of TIL therapy for anti-PD-1-resistant metastatic lung cancer. Study overall: Tumor harvest preceded PD-1/PD-L1 blockade, followed by nivolumab treatment.

This CDR3 is 12 amino acids long. V lost 5 bases and J 4 bases, leaving 8 bases between the germline ends. CDR1 and CDR2 (germline): SGHTA, FQGNSA. This was the immunoSEQ v3 assay. Libraries were prepared by immunoSEQ multiplex PCR; TCRdb keeps only in-frame clonotypes and omits some of them. This table has 55,000 to 60,000 clones, roughly 80% appearing once. Noted time point: pre-treatment sample, taken before nivolumab and TIL therapy. Sequenced material: blood, taken at baseline. This rearrangement joins TRBV7-2 to TRBJ2-5; no firm D call. The TCR comes from a person aged 25 to 85 with non-small cell lung cancer. CDR3 region: CASSPRIETQYF. The CDR3 DNA follows: TGTGCCAGCAGCCCCCGTATAGAGACCCAGTACTTC.